Below are 21 T cell receptor beta chains sequenced from a single sample in a study of T-cell memory formation after mild COVID-19 listed by TCRdb under 2021. Library preparation used 5' RACE. TCRdb shows the sequencer as Illumina NovaSeq 6000. The public reads were run again by TCRdb, first through fastp at Q25 and then through MiXCR, and only productive beta chains were kept. Rows with a matching CDR3 protein are joined into one entry that keeps the most common DNA and genes. A total of around 200,000 distinct CDR3 sequences appear in this sample, less than 20% of them only once. The ten largest clones capture 3% to 4% of the sample. The sequencing input was PBMCs or a T cell subset sorted from them (not recorded which). The receptors derive from a young man who had mild COVID-19 (a few samples of this study predate the infection). The sample titles of this study are shuffled in the database, so cell type and time point are left out; the donor was told from shared clones.

This chain joins TRBV29-1 and TRBJ2-7; no firm D call. CDR1 is SQVTM, CDR2 ANQGSEA, per germline. The CDR3 length is 13 residues. Trimming left V 4 bases short and J 0 bases short, with 10 bases between. Here the CDR3 reads CSVVSRSSYEQYF. Here the CDR3 DNA reads TGCAGCGTTGTAAGCCGGAGCTCCTACGAGCAGTACTTC.

This clonotype was counted between two and nine times. The chain couples TRBV4-2 to TRBJ2-5, with D uncertain. V was trimmed by 5 bases and J by 5 bases, leaving 21 bases between them. CDR1 LGHNA and CDR2 YNFKEQ come from the germline V gene. This CDR3 has 16 amino acids. For the CDR3, the DNA is TGTGCCAGCAGCTCCCAGGCGGATGCTAGTATGGAGACCCAGTACTTC. The encoded protein is CASSSQADASMETQYF.

The rearrangement links TRBV20-1 to TRBJ2-2; 12 positions match TRBD1. The CDR3 contains 17 residues. Germline CDR1 is DFQATT and CDR2 is SNEGSKA (reference sequence). V shed 3 bases and J 1 base; nucleotides not matched to a gene: 6. The CDR3 DNA reads as TGCAGTGCTAGGGCCGGGACAGGGGGCTGGAACACCGGGGAGCTGTTTTTT. This codes for CSARAGTGGWNTGELFF.

V is TRBV7-2 and J is TRBJ1-5; D gene uncertain. The CDR3 length is 13 residues. CDR1 and CDR2 from the germline V gene are SGHTA and FQGNSA. Trimming took 10 bases from V and 4 from J, leaving 14 bases between them. The CDR3 loop reads CATRTGPNQPQHF. CDR3 DNA: TGTGCCACCCGAACGGGTCCTAATCAGCCCCAGCATTTT.

This chain links TRBV5-1 with TRBJ1-1, with no clear D. The germline V and J ends were trimmed by 6 bases and 1 base, with 10 bases remaining between them. The CDR3 is 13 residues long. CDR1 and CDR2 from the germline V gene are SGHRS and YFSETQ. CDR3 in amino acids: CASTPMPNTEAFF. The CDR3 region has the DNA TGCGCCAGCACCCCGATGCCGAACACTGAAGCTTTCTTT.

The gene calls are TRBV7-3 and TRBJ1-6; D gene unclear. V was trimmed by 1 base and J by 7 bases, leaving 14 bases between them. The CDR3 totals 16 residues. Germline V gene data show CDR1 as SGHTA and CDR2 as FQGTGA. CDR3 sequence: CASSLRLPGYNSPLHF. As DNA, the CDR3 is TGTGCCAGCAGCTTAAGGTTGCCGGGGTACAATTCACCCCTCCACTTT.

Only a few counts were recorded for this clonotype. The V and J genes are TRBV7-2 and TRBJ2-3; the D call may be TRBD1 or TRBD2 (6 bases each). Trimming stripped 1 base from V and 5 bases from J, with 16 bases between. The CDR3 extends over 16 amino acids. CDR1 is SGHTA, CDR2 FQGNSA, per germline. CDR3 sequence: CASSLGGIGGIDTQYF. In DNA form, the CDR3 reads TGTGCCAGCAGCTTAGGGGGTATAGGGGGGATAGATACGCAGTATTTT.

The chain is built from TRBV12-3 or TRBV12-4 and TRBJ2-3; 9 bases line up with TRBD2. J gave up 2 bases and V 4 bases, and 10 bases lay outside the gene matches. CDR3 length: 17 residues. This chain's CDR3 is CASSSGGTSWPTDTQYF. The CDR3 DNA follows: TGTGCCAGCAGTTCGGGCGGGACTAGCTGGCCCACAGATACGCAGTATTTT.

The CDR3 spells CSALGPSTQYF. The CDR3 coding sequence is TGCAGTGCTCTGGGGCCTAGTACGCAGTATTTT. The chain joins TRBV20-1 to TRBJ2-3; D may be TRBD1 (5 bases). V was trimmed by 5 bases and J by 8 bases, leaving 11 bases between them. The CDR3 runs 11 residues. Germline V gene lookup returns CDR1 DFQATT and CDR2 SNEGSKA (reference sequence).

This clonotype has only a few counts. The V gene is TRBV12-5, the J gene TRBJ2-2; D remains unclear. V was pared by 6 bases and J by 2 bases, with 4 bases between. Germline V lookup: CDR1 LGHNT, CDR2 FRNRAP. The CDR3 spans 12 residues. The CDR3 reads CASGFNTGELFF. CDR3 sequence (DNA): TGTGCTAGTGGGTTTAACACCGGGGAGCTGTTTTTT.

As concerns this clonotype: The conserved phenylalanine or tryptophan is not found at the CDR3 terminus, so this likely reflects a read error. The rearrangement joins TRBV15 to TRBJ2-7, with D perhaps TRBD2 (5 bases). The germline V gene encodes CDR1 LNHNV and CDR2 YYDKDF (reference sequence). CDR3 length: 14 residues. V lost 3 bases and J lost 7, with 16 bases in between. The CDR3 here is CATSRSPASSEQYL. The DNA of the CDR3 is TGTGCCACCAGCAGGAGTCCGGCTAGCTCTGAGCAGTACTTA.

The CDR3 is CASSARYGEQYV. The CDR3 DNA sequence: TGTGCCAGCAGCGCTCGGTACGGCGAGCAGTACGTC. The chain recombines TRBV7-2 with TRBJ2-7; no reliable D call. Germline CDR1 is SGHTA and CDR2 is FQGNSA. The CDR3 is 12 amino acids. Between the trimmed V and J ends, which lost 5 bases and 6 bases, there was a span of 11 bases.

The CDR3: CASKVGGGNTQYF. CDR3 nucleotides: TGTGCCAGCAAGGTGGGGGGAGGCAATACGCAGTATTTT. The V gene is TRBV25-1, the J gene TRBJ2-3; D is possibly TRBD2 (6 bases). Germline values: CDR1 MGHDK, CDR2 SYGVNS. Trimming shortened V by 7 bases and J by 7 bases, and 15 bases separated the two germline ends. The CDR3 is 13 amino acids. The full variable domain, with the rest looked up from reference TRBV25-1 and TRBJ2-3, is EADIYQTPRYLVIGTGKKITLECSQTMGHDKMYWYQQDPGMELHLIHYSYGVNSTEKGDLSSESTVSRIRTEHFPLTLESARPSHTSQYLCASKVGGGNTQYFGPGTRLTVL.

This clonotype was detected a few times. The DNA of the CDR3 is TGTGCCAGCAGCTTGAGTGCTTCTAGCGAGCAGTACTTC. Translated: CASSLSASSEQYF. V is TRBV7-9 and J is TRBJ2-7; D unresolved. Germline CDR1 is SEHNR and CDR2 is FQNEAQ (reference sequence). Trimming cost V 3 bases and J 6 bases, with 12 bases left between them. This CDR3 comprises 13 residues.

This sequence joins TRBV9 and TRBJ2-7; a possible D gene is TRBD2 (6 bases). Per the germline V gene, CDR1 is SGDLS and CDR2 is YYNGEE. Trimming took off 0 bases at V and 3 bases at J, with 13 bases between the two ends. There are 15 residues in the CDR3. Here the CDR3 DNA reads TGTGCCAGCAGCGTAGATAGTAGCGGTTACTACGAGCAGTACTTC. Its translation: CASSVDSSGYYEQYF. Variable domain in full (rest from reference TRBV9 and TRBJ2-7): DSGVTQTPKHLITATGQRVTLRCSPRSGDLSVYWYQQSLDQGLQFLIQYYNGEERAKGNILERFSAQQFPDLHSELNLSSLELGDSALYFCASSVDSSGYYEQYFGPGTRLTVT.

This clonotype was counted only a few times. The chain combines TRBV7-2 with TRBJ2-3, with 7 bases lining up with TRBD2. With 3 bases clipped from V and 2 bases from J, the junction kept 5 bases outside the gene matches. The CDR3 spans 15 residues. The germline gives CDR1 SGHTA, CDR2 FQGNSA. CDR3 DNA: TGTGCCAGCAGCTTTAGCGGGCCCCTCACAGATACGCAGTATTTT. As protein: CASSFSGPLTDTQYF.

The V gene is TRBV5-5, the J gene TRBJ1-4; D is unclear. V was cut by 3 bases and J by 4 bases, with 13 bases left in between. The CDR3 covers 15 residues. Germline loops: CDR1 SGHKS, CDR2 YYEKEE (reference sequence). This chain's CDR3 is CASSSPSAINEKLFF. CDR3 DNA: TGTGCCAGCAGCTCTCCGTCGGCCATTAATGAAAAACTGTTTTTT.

The table lists this clonotype with many counts. The rearrangement joins TRBV5-4 to TRBJ1-1; 9 bases map to TRBD1. The CDR3 is made up of 14 amino acids. With V trimmed by 4 bases and J by 4 bases, 5 bases remained unmatched. CDR1 is SGHNT, CDR2 YYREEE, per germline (reference sequence). The chain's CDR3 is CASSLTGGGTEAFF. The CDR3 region has the DNA TGTGCCAGCAGCCTGACAGGGGGAGGCACTGAAGCTTTCTTT.

V gene TRBV5-1 combines with J gene TRBJ2-5, with 9 bases that match TRBD2. The V segment lost 5 bases and the J segment 4 bases; nucleotides outside the gene matches: 6. This CDR3 comprises 14 residues. The V gene's germline CDR1 is SGHRS and CDR2 YFSETQ. The CDR3 nucleotides read TGCGCCAGCAGGCCTCAAGCGGGGGGAGAGACCCAGTACTTC. It yields the protein CASRPQAGGETQYF. Supplemented by reference TRBV5-1 and TRBJ2-5, the full variable domain reads KAGVTQTPRYLIKTRGQQVTLSCSPISGHRSVSWYQQTPGQGLQFLFEYFSETQRNKGNFPGRFSGRQFSNSRSEMNVSTLELGDSALYLCASRPQAGGETQYFGPGTRLLVL.

The rearrangement links TRBV13 to TRBJ1-1, with D maybe TRBD1 (5 bases). V was shortened by 5 bases and J by 6 bases, with 10 bases between the two germline ends. Looked up from germline, CDR1 is PRHDT and CDR2 is FYEKMQ (reference sequence). The CDR3 sequence is 12 residues long. CDR3 amino acids: CASSRGGAEAFF. DNA of the CDR3: TGTGCCAGCAGCCGGGGAGGGGCTGAAGCTTTCTTT. Full variable domain (rest looked up from reference TRBV13 and TRBJ1-1): AAGVIQSPRHLIKEKRETATLKCYPIPRHDTVYWYQQGPGQDPQFLISFYEKMQSDKGSIPDRFSAQQFSDYHSELNMSSLELGDSALYFCASSRGGAEAFFGQGTRLTVV.

There are a few counts of this clonotype. The CDR3 sequence: CASTLRTGQETQYF. The CDR3 DNA sequence: TGTGCCAGCACCCTACGGACGGGCCAAGAGACCCAGTACTTC. This chain links TRBV5-4 with TRBJ2-5; D unclear. The germline V and J ends were trimmed by 6 bases and 1 base, with 13 bases remaining between them. CDR3 length equals 14 residues. Germline V lookup: CDR1 SGHNT, CDR2 YYREEE (reference sequence).